This note documents a single T cell receptor beta chain sequence. Its antigen is as yet unknown. PCR employed 60 Vbeta and 13 Jbeta primers. The table came from immunoSEQ multiplex PCR; TCRdb's copy has only in-frame clones and leaves some out. This table has 150,000 or so clones, around 74% appearing once. The data derive from a study of cytomegalovirus exposure and HLA in healthy donors. Study-wide results and limits: TCR sequences were mostly rare, though some public TCRs occurred in many donors. The classifier, whose performance was assessed in both the original and validation cohorts, reportedly diagnosed cytomegalovirus status with high specificity and sensitivity.

This CDR3 has 16 amino acids. This TCR was sampled from a young man in good health and CMV-seropositive. The sequenced sample was PBMCs. The chain has TRBV21-1 and TRBJ2-7; the table names TRBD2, a call not compared with the DNA. TRBV21-1 is listed as a pseudogene. The CDR3 reads CASSKGTSGRAYEQYF. The CDR3 coding sequence is TGTGCCAGCAGCAAAGGGACTAGCGGGAGGGCCTACGAGCAGTACTTC.